This T cell receptor beta chain was found in a study of blood T cell repertoires in COVID-19. Study details: Some COVID-19 samples were acute and others convalescent; all came from the United States, Italy and Spain. T cells, B-cell-depleted T cells, or PBMCs provided the cDNA or gDNA that served as material.

V gave up 2 bases and J gave up 1 base, with 11 bases separating them. CDR1 MNHNS and CDR2 SASEGT come from the germline V gene. The CDR3 spans 15 residues. Per the original data handling: How many nucleated cells were present was estimated from reference gene primer amplification. Measured with immunoSEQ multiplex PCR; TCRdb has only the in-frame clones, and not every one. V, J and clone size were drawn from that table, and D and trimming were deduced from the DNA. Altogether hundreds of thousands of clones are present, more than 75% being singletons, with the ten largest covering almost 3%. Sequenced: PBMCs or T cells enriched from blood (not recorded which). The TCR was taken from a woman aged 25 to 45 who had recovered from COVID-19. This chain connects TRBV6-1 to TRBJ1-1, with a possible D match to TRBD1 (5 bases). The CDR3 loop reads CASSEWGFGNTEAFF. The CDR3, as DNA: TGTGCCAGCAGTGAATGGGGCTTTGGGAACACTGAAGCTTTCTTT.